The following is a TCR beta chain sequence with its context. This clone's antigen is unknown. No base quality information exists; no much larger clone differs at one position. Preparation of the library involved the immunoSEQ multiplex PCR assay. DNA from the cultured and isolated CD4+ T cells underwent TCR beta CDR3 sequencing. Per the original workflow: Non-productive TCR sequences were removed, reads were trimmed to the CDR3 region, and CDR3s of at least 7 amino acids were retained. Antigen-specific clonotypes were identified with the MANAFEST web app by comparing expansion in peptide wells against reference cultures. To count as positive, a clone had to show expansion at FDR<0.05 compared with the reference and with all other wells, an odds ratio above 5, and a frequency above 0.1% in two replicate wells. Cross-reactive clonotypes were defined as significantly expanded in SARS-CoV-2 spike wells and in at least one common cold coronavirus spike condition. Levenshtein distance calculated with the stringdist R package was used to assess CDR3 similarity, and unrooted trees were constructed with ape in R 3.6.1. This immuneACCESS table, as held by TCRdb, lists in-frame sequences with V and J called but not all clones. Of the missing ones, under half trace to an unresolved V gene in checked studies; the others have no known cause. Clonal size and the V and J genes are those of that table, whereas D and trimming came from the DNA. This sample is represented by 15,000 to 20,000 clones; 65% to 75% of them were singletons. The biggest ten clones account for 20% of the sample.

This specimen belongs to a study of vaccination effects on CD4 cells after COVID-19 (dated by TCRdb to 2022 to 2024). About the investigation overall: Samples were taken from three convalescent patients early (day +14) and late (day +241, +227, +161 respectively) after vaccination. A total of over nine COVID-19 convalescent patients and a handful of SARS-CoV-2-naive healthy vaccine recipients were included in the full study. Post-vaccine samples across the study were collected a median of 72 days after the second dose, with a range of 14 to 241. Cultures from other donors in the study were sequenced with the Oncomine TCR Beta short-read assay on an Illumina iSeq 100. SARS-CoV-2 spike-specific CD4+ TCR repertoires were compared before and after mRNA vaccination in COVID-19 convalescent patients and in infection-naive vaccine recipients.

Looking up the germline V gene yields CDR1 MNHEY and CDR2 SVGAGI. The cysteine opens and the phenylalanine closes a CDR3 of 14 amino acids. The kept DNA is CDR3 alone, 42 bases in frame from the first base. V has 6 bases trimmed and J has 5 bases trimmed; junction bases matching no gene number 7. The ViraFEST assay stimulated PBMC with viral peptide pools and then used TCR sequencing to identify antigen-specific CD4+ T cell clonotypes by expansion. After about 10 days of culture, CD4+ T cells were isolated with the EasySep CD4+ T cell isolation kit. PCR-confirmed SARS-CoV-2 infection had occurred in convalescent patients between March and December 2020, before the Alpha, Beta and Delta variants emerged in the United States. Each participant received two doses of an mRNA SARS-CoV-2 vaccine, either BNT162b2 or mRNA-1273. Approximately 2 million PBMC per well were cultured with 9 to 10 ug/ml peptides in IMDM containing about 5% human AB serum, about 9.7 IU/ml IL-2 and gentamicin. On days 3 and 7, half of the culture medium was replaced with fresh IL-2-containing medium. Unless otherwise noted, each peptide stimulation condition was cultured in triplicate wells. PBMC were separated from whole blood using Ficoll-Paque Plus gradient centrifugation and were then either cryopreserved at -140C or used fresh. The overlapping peptide pools covered the spike proteins of SARS-CoV-2 as well as those of the common cold coronaviruses HCoV-NL63, HCoV-OC43 and HCoV-229E. Genomic DNA was extracted from cultured CD4+ T cells with the QIAamp micro DNA kit.

The paper as a whole reports these results and caveats: At late post-vaccination timepoints, both infection-induced and vaccine-induced clones showed marked clonal contraction, consistent with waning T cell responses. Among convalescent patients, the spike-reactive repertoire after vaccination was made up mainly of new vaccine-induced clones that were largely distinct from the clones induced by infection. Only a small number of convalescent patients were included, and no early post-infection timepoints were available, which limited the study.

This sequence originates from a human donor who had a prior SARS-CoV-2 infection. Material: CD4+ T cells from PBMCs cultured with SARS-CoV-2 spike peptides, obtained after COVID-19 vaccination. What this sample's cell subset or site label stands for: SARS-CoV-2 spike overlapping peptide pool stimulation. The rearrangement combines TRBV6-5 with TRBJ2-5; TRBD2 aligns with 9 central bases. The nucleotide sequence reads as follows: TGTGCCAGCAGACGACTAGCGGAGGTCGAGACCCAGTACTTC. Its coded protein is CASRRLAEVETQYF.